This is a list of T cell receptor beta chains from one sample in a study of response to subunit inactivated influenza vaccine. One entry per CDR3 protein, called by TCRdb with MiXCR from the RT-PCR reads. Of roughly 620,000 distinct CDR3 sequences listed, about 11% are singletons. The same sample was also used in a study of T cells expressing NK-cell markers.

Sequenced here: PBMCs from blood, sampled on the day of vaccination. All receptors come from a man between 50 and 59 years old who received an inactivated influenza vaccine. Both conserved end residues are part of each CDR3. The D gene is left open where the match is weak. Clone size is given for some rows only: seen once, a few or many times, or a class if the clone is expanded.

clone_size j_call v_call cdr3_length d_call cdr3_nt cdr3_aa
few TRBJ2-7 TRBV10-3 14 NA TGTGCCATCAAAGGAGGGGTGAGCTCCTACGAGCAGTACTTC CAIKGGVSSYEQYF
NA TRBJ2-7 TRBV5-5 15 NA TGTGCCAGCAGCCTTCTCACAGCACTGGCCTACGAGCAGTACTTC CASSLLTALAYEQYF
few TRBJ1-6 TRBV12-3/TRBV12-4 14 NA TGTGCCAGCAGGATCGACCAGGGGCGTTCACCCCTCCACTTT CASRIDQGRSPLHF
NA TRBJ2-3 TRBV5-1 14 NA TGCGCCAGCAGCCACAGGGTGAGCACAGATACGCAGTATTTT CASSHRVSTDTQYF
many TRBJ2-2 TRBV9 17 TRBD1 TGTGCCAGCAGCGTAGCGGGACAGGGGTCGAACACCGGGGAGCTGTTTTTT CASSVAGQGSNTGELFF
few TRBJ2-2 TRBV4-3 14 NA TGCGCCAGCAGCCGAACTGAAGGGGCCGGGGAGCTGTTTTTT CASSRTEGAGELFF
many TRBJ1-4 TRBV5-1 18 NA TGCGCCAGCAGTCGTGACCAAGCAGGGGCCCCAACTAATGAAAAACTGTTTTTT CASSRDQAGAPTNEKLFF
NA TRBJ2-7 TRBV18 14 TRBD1 TGTGCCAGCTCACCACGGGGACAGGCCTACGAGCAGTACTTC CASSPRGQAYEQYF
few TRBJ2-2 TRBV5-1 15 NA TGCGCCAGCAGCTTGGCCGGGGGTAAAACCGGGGAGCTGTTTTTT CASSLAGGKTGELFF
once TRBJ2-2 TRBV10-3 17 TRBD2 TGTGCCATCAGCGGGGGTGGGAGGGTCGGAAACACCGGGGAGCTGTTTTTT CAISGGGRVGNTGELFF
few TRBJ2-2 TRBV12-3/TRBV12-4 14 NA TGTGCCAGCAGTTTGTCCGGGGCAACCGGGGAGCTGTTTTTT CASSLSGATGELFF
NA TRBJ1-4 TRBV19 15 NA TGTGCCAGTAGTATTGGCAGAAGGACTAATGAAAAACTGTTTTTT CASSIGRRTNEKLFF
few TRBJ2-2 TRBV7-2 14 TRBD1 TGTGCCAGCAGCCCCGGACAGGGCGGCGGGGAGCTGTTTTTT CASSPGQGGGELFF
few TRBJ2-1 TRBV27 13 NA TGTGCCAGCAGTTTCACGGAACAGTCTCGGCAGTTCTTC CASSFTEQSRQFF
few TRBJ2-7 TRBV18 15 TRBD1 TGTGCCAGCTCACCACCGGGACAGGGGGCTTACGAGCAGTACTTC CASSPPGQGAYEQYF
NA TRBJ2-1 TRBV10-3 12 NA TGTGCCATCAGCCTACAGGGTTATGAGCAGTTCTTC CAISLQGYEQFF
few TRBJ2-7 TRBV4-1 13 NA TGCGCCAGCAGCCAAAGGCATGGGGACGAGCAGTACTTC CASSQRHGDEQYF
NA TRBJ2-4 TRBV10-2 11 TRBD2 TGCGCCAGCGCGGGAGGTGACATTCAGTACTTC CASAGGDIQYF
few TRBJ2-1 TRBV19 19 NA TGTGCCAGTAGTGACCCTAGCGACGGGGGCCCCTACTCCTACAATGAGCAGTTCTTC CASSDPSDGGPYSYNEQFF
NA TRBJ2-5 TRBV5-1 16 NA TGCGCCAGCAGCGAAAATGCAGCCGGTACACAAGAGACCCAGTACTTC CASSENAAGTQETQYF
NA TRBJ2-7 TRBV7-8 14 TRBD1 TGTGCCAGCAACCGACAGGGTATCGCCTACGAGCAGTACTTC CASNRQGIAYEQYF
NA TRBJ2-1 TRBV6-2/TRBV6-3 12 NA TGTGCCAGCAGTTCGACAGTTAATGAGCAGTTCTTC CASSSTVNEQFF
few TRBJ1-5 TRBV6-1 11 NA TGTGCCAGCGGGTCGCCCCAGCCCCAGCATTTT CASGSPQPQHF
few TRBJ2-2 TRBV5-1 16 NA TGCGCCAGCAGCTTGGCCGGTGCAGAGAACACCGGGGAGCTGTTTTTT CASSLAGAENTGELFF
NA TRBJ2-5 TRBV18 13 NA TGTGCCAGCTCATTACAAAGACAAGAGACCCAGTACTTC CASSLQRQETQYF
NA TRBJ1-5 TRBV3-1 14 NA TGTGCCAGCAGCCAAGTCTCGGGTAAACAGCCCCAGCATTTT CASSQVSGKQPQHF
NA TRBJ2-7 TRBV11-2 16 TRBD1 TGTGCCAGCAGCTCGGGACAGAGAGTGAGCTCCTACGAGCAGTACTTC CASSSGQRVSSYEQYF